Listed below are T cell receptor beta chains from one sample, sequenced in a study of blood T cell repertoires in COVID-19. Sequenced by immunoSEQ multiplex PCR; TCRdb stores in-frame clones only, minus some. The table records tens of thousands of clones, 75% to 90% of them present only once. Input material: peripheral blood. The receptors stem from a human donor with acute or convalescent COVID-19. The donor label of this sample is uncertain. The CDR3 runs from the conserved cysteine through the conserved F or W. A D gene is named only where the DNA matches it firmly. Not all rows give a size; the values are once, few, many and, for expanded clones, a class.

D gene: .; J gene: TRBJ1-3; V gene: TRBV27; clone size: .; CDR3 DNA: TGTGCCAGCAGGAACACAGGTTTCTCTGGAAACACCATATATTTT; CDR3 protein: CASRNTGFSGNTIYF
D gene: TRBD2; J gene: TRBJ2-2; V gene: TRBV24-1; clone size: .; CDR3 DNA: TGTGCCACCAGTGACGCATCGAAGCGGGGGGGCCAAACCGGGGAGCTGTTTTTT; CDR3 protein: CATSDASKRGGQTGELFF
D gene: TRBD1; J gene: TRBJ1-2; V gene: TRBV18; clone size: .; CDR3 DNA: TGTGCCAGCTCCCGAACTGGGACAGCCTTTGGCTACACCTTC; CDR3 protein: CASSRTGTAFGYTF
D gene: TRBD1; J gene: TRBJ2-2; V gene: TRBV11-2; clone size: .; CDR3 DNA: TGTGCCAGCAGCCGACTAGGGGGGACAGGGCGCACCGGGGAGCTGTTTTTT; CDR3 protein: CASSRLGGTGRTGELFF
D gene: .; J gene: TRBJ2-1; V gene: TRBV10-3; clone size: .; CDR3 DNA: TGTGCCATCAGTGAGCTAGCGAATGAGCAGTTCTTC; CDR3 protein: CAISELANEQFF
D gene: .; J gene: TRBJ2-7; V gene: TRBV5-1; clone size: .; CDR3 DNA: TGCGCCAGCAGCTTGGGTCGGGTGAGCTCCTACGAGCAGTACTTC; CDR3 protein: CASSLGRVSSYEQYF
D gene: TRBD1; J gene: TRBJ1-5; V gene: TRBV19; clone size: .; CDR3 DNA: TGTGCCAGTAGTGACAGGGGCAGAAGCCAGCCCCAGCATTTT; CDR3 protein: CASSDRGRSQPQHF
D gene: .; J gene: TRBJ1-3; V gene: TRBV5-1; clone size: .; CDR3 DNA: TGCGCCAGCAAGGAGACCGAGGTCTCTGGAAACACCATATATTTT; CDR3 protein: CASKETEVSGNTIYF
D gene: TRBD1; J gene: TRBJ2-1; V gene: TRBV5-1; clone size: .; CDR3 DNA: TGCGCCAGCAGCGGGACAGGGGGGATACTCTTC; CDR3 protein: CASSGTGGILF
D gene: TRBD1; J gene: TRBJ1-5; V gene: TRBV19; clone size: once; CDR3 DNA: TGTGCCAGTAGGGAGACAGGGAATCAGCCCCAGCATTTT; CDR3 protein: CASRETGNQPQHF
D gene: TRBD2; J gene: TRBJ2-3; V gene: TRBV6-4; clone size: few; CDR3 DNA: TGTGCCAGCAGGAGTAGCGGGGGGGATACGCAGTATTTT; CDR3 protein: CASRSSGGDTQYF
D gene: .; J gene: TRBJ1-1; V gene: TRBV20-1; clone size: .; CDR3 DNA: TGCAGTGCGCGCAACACTGAAGCTTTCTTT; CDR3 protein: CSARNTEAFF
D gene: .; J gene: TRBJ1-4; V gene: TRBV27; clone size: many; CDR3 DNA: TGTGCCAGCGGGGGGGAGTTAGGTGAAAAACTGTTTTTT; CDR3 protein: CASGGELGEKLFF
D gene: .; J gene: TRBJ1-2; V gene: TRBV29-1; clone size: .; CDR3 DNA: TGCAGCGTTGGAGGACAGAACTATGGCTACACCTTC; CDR3 protein: CSVGGQNYGYTF
D gene: TRBD2; J gene: TRBJ2-1; V gene: TRBV5-1; clone size: .; CDR3 DNA: TGCGCCAGCAGCTGGGGTAGCGGGAGGGACAATGAGCAGTTCTTC; CDR3 protein: CASSWGSGRDNEQFF
D gene: .; J gene: TRBJ1-5; V gene: TRBV30; clone size: .; CDR3 DNA: TGTGCCTGGAGCTCAGGCCTGATCAGCCCCCAGCATTTT; CDR3 protein: CAWSSGLISPQHF
D gene: .; J gene: TRBJ1-5; V gene: TRBV28; clone size: once; CDR3 DNA: TGTGCCAGCAGTTTTTGGGGGCTTGATCAGCCCCAGCATTTT; CDR3 protein: CASSFWGLDQPQHF
D gene: TRBD1; J gene: TRBJ1-6; V gene: TRBV3-1/TRBV3-2; clone size: few; CDR3 DNA: TGTGCCAGCAGCCTCCGGGACAGTAATTCACCCCTCCACTTT; CDR3 protein: CASSLRDSNSPLHF
D gene: TRBD1; J gene: TRBJ2-5; V gene: TRBV7-9; clone size: .; CDR3 DNA: TGTGCCAGCAGCTTAGAAGGGGGCAGACAAGAGACCCAGTACTTC; CDR3 protein: CASSLEGGRQETQYF
D gene: .; J gene: TRBJ2-3; V gene: TRBV5-1; clone size: .; CDR3 DNA: TGCGCCAGCAGCTTGGGCGGAAGCACAGATACGCAGTATTTT; CDR3 protein: CASSLGGSTDTQYF
D gene: .; J gene: TRBJ2-2; V gene: TRBV7-3; clone size: .; CDR3 DNA: TGTGCCAGCAGCTTAAGTCTGAACACCGGGGAGCTGTTTTTT; CDR3 protein: CASSLSLNTGELFF
D gene: TRBD2; J gene: TRBJ2-1; V gene: TRBV4-2; clone size: .; CDR3 DNA: TGTGCCAGCAGCCAAGATCGTTTGATCGAGGTGGTCGACCGTCGGGGGGACAATGAGCAGTTCTTC; CDR3 protein: CASSQDRLIEVVDRRGDNEQFF
D gene: .; J gene: TRBJ1-3; V gene: TRBV5-1; clone size: .; CDR3 DNA: TGCGCCAGCAGCTTGGGCGCGGTGGTTGGTTCCGGAAACACCATATATTTT; CDR3 protein: CASSLGAVVGSGNTIYF
D gene: TRBD1; J gene: TRBJ1-2; V gene: TRBV10-3; clone size: .; CDR3 DNA: TGTGCCATCAGTGAAAGCGCCGGGACAGGCTATGGCTACACCTTC; CDR3 protein: CAISESAGTGYGYTF
D gene: TRBD1; J gene: TRBJ1-2; V gene: TRBV6-6; clone size: .; CDR3 DNA: TGTGCCAGCAGCTCCTCTGACAGGGTATTAGGCGGCTACACCTTC; CDR3 protein: CASSSSDRVLGGYTF
D gene: TRBD2; J gene: TRBJ2-7; V gene: TRBV7-2; clone size: .; CDR3 DNA: TGTGCCAGCAGCTCCCGACTAGCGGGAGGGTTACTAACCTACGAGCAGTACTTC; CDR3 protein: CASSSRLAGGLLTYEQYF
D gene: .; J gene: TRBJ1-2; V gene: TRBV5-4; clone size: .; CDR3 DNA: TGTGCCAGCAGCTTAAGCGGACTTAACTACTATGGCTACACCTTC; CDR3 protein: CASSLSGLNYYGYTF
D gene: .; J gene: TRBJ1-6; V gene: TRBV4-1; clone size: few; CDR3 DNA: TGCGCCAGCAGCCAAGGGGAGCGCTCCTATAATTCACCCCTCCACTTT; CDR3 protein: CASSQGERSYNSPLHF
D gene: TRBD1; J gene: TRBJ1-4; V gene: TRBV19; clone size: .; CDR3 DNA: TGTGCCAGTAGTCGGGACAGGGGTACTAATGAAAAACTGTTTTTT; CDR3 protein: CASSRDRGTNEKLFF
D gene: .; J gene: TRBJ2-3; V gene: TRBV21-1; clone size: once; CDR3 DNA: .; CDR3 protein: CASSKGWGSGTDTQYF
D gene: .; J gene: TRBJ1-1; V gene: TRBV5-1; clone size: once; CDR3 DNA: TGCGCCAGCAGCTCCAAACAGGGAATTGTGTCTGAAGCTTTCTTT; CDR3 protein: CASSSKQGIVSEAFF
D gene: .; J gene: TRBJ2-5; V gene: TRBV18; clone size: .; CDR3 DNA: TGTGCCAGCTCACAGGGCAGGGGAGAAGAGACCCAGTACTTC; CDR3 protein: CASSQGRGEETQYF
D gene: .; J gene: TRBJ2-3; V gene: TRBV7-9; clone size: .; CDR3 DNA: TGTGCCAGCAGCTTGGGGGCGCCAGATACGCAGTATTTT; CDR3 protein: CASSLGAPDTQYF
D gene: .; J gene: TRBJ1-3; V gene: TRBV7-9; clone size: .; CDR3 DNA: TGTGCCAGCAGCTTAGGGGACTTCTCTGGAAACACCATATATTTT; CDR3 protein: CASSLGDFSGNTIYF
D gene: TRBD1; J gene: TRBJ1-3; V gene: TRBV5-6; clone size: .; CDR3 DNA: TGTGCCAGCAGCTTGAGGGGGCTACTAAGCTCTGGAAACACCATATATTTT; CDR3 protein: CASSLRGLLSSGNTIYF
D gene: TRBD1; J gene: TRBJ1-1; V gene: TRBV5-1; clone size: .; CDR3 DNA: TGCGCCAGCAGCTTGGATTCGGACAGGGGAACTGAAGCTTTCTTT; CDR3 protein: CASSLDSDRGTEAFF
D gene: .; J gene: TRBJ1-3; V gene: TRBV6-5; clone size: .; CDR3 DNA: TGTGCCAGCAGTTTCGGGGTCTCTGGAAACACCATATATTTT; CDR3 protein: CASSFGVSGNTIYF
D gene: .; J gene: TRBJ2-1; V gene: TRBV5-1; clone size: .; CDR3 DNA: TGCGCCAGCAGCCCACGGGACACCCTAGACTACAATGAGCAGTTCTTC; CDR3 protein: CASSPRDTLDYNEQFF
D gene: TRBD2; J gene: TRBJ2-3; V gene: TRBV30; clone size: .; CDR3 DNA: TGTGCCTGGGGCGGGGGTCGGTCGGCAGATACGCAGTATTTT; CDR3 protein: CAWGGGRSADTQYF
D gene: .; J gene: TRBJ2-1; V gene: TRBV25-1; clone size: .; CDR3 DNA: TGTGCCAGCACGAGGGAAGCCTACAATGAGCAGTTCTTC; CDR3 protein: CASTREAYNEQFF
D gene: TRBD2; J gene: TRBJ2-5; V gene: TRBV27; clone size: .; CDR3 DNA: TGTGCCAGCAGTTCCGGACTAGCCCCTGAGACCCAGTACTTC; CDR3 protein: CASSSGLAPETQYF
D gene: TRBD2; J gene: TRBJ2-1; V gene: TRBV7-3; clone size: .; CDR3 DNA: TGTGCCAGCAGCTTAAGCCTAGCGGGACACAATGAGCAGTTCTTC; CDR3 protein: CASSLSLAGHNEQFF